In its sample, the clone carrying this T cell receptor beta chain was seen a few times. Its antigen is currently unknown. The record originates from a study of human T cells and chemical hapten exposure. MiXCR was run by TCRdb on the RACE reads, yielding one entry per CDR3 protein. The sample lists some 70,000 distinct CDR3 sequences, over 9% occurring once. Broader study findings: Unchanged with DPC sensitization were TCRs above 1 in 1000 frequency. Clustering by CDR3 similarity yielded significantly more large clusters from expanded TCRs than controls.

Time point described: patch test 2, 6 weeks after DPC sensitization. Treatment indicated: therapeutic diphenylcyclopropenone sensitization with weekly scalp DPC. Each donor was an alopecia patient between 18 and 70 years of age who qualified for DPC. The V gene lost 2 bases and the J gene lost 3 bases, with 6 bases spanning the gap. Germline loops: CDR1 SGHVS, CDR2 FNYEAQ. CDR3 length equals 13 residues. Sample: whole blood, taken in connection with sensitization to the hapten diphenylcyclopropenone (DPC). The receptor comes from a woman in her forties or fifties with alopecia areata. Some clones in this sample may be carry-over from other donors' samples. This sequence joins TRBV7-6 and TRBJ2-3; D remains ambiguous. CDR3 sequence: CASSLRMTDTQYF. The CDR3 DNA reads TGTGCCAGCAGCTTAAGGATGACAGATACGCAGTATTTT.